Each of the 5 T cell receptor beta chains below was sequenced from the same sample in a study of OX40 agonist ivuxolimab in advanced cancers. Profiled with immunoSEQ multiplex PCR; TCRdb holds only in-frame clones, not every one. This table has roughly 80,000 clones, roughly 93% appearing once. The sample was CD4+ or CD8+ T cells sorted from blood, taken in a trial of the OX40 agonist ivuxolimab. The receptors stem from an adult with an advanced solid tumor such as melanoma, head and neck, liver or kidney cancer.

The gene calls are TRBV6-1 and TRBJ1-4; tentatively, D is TRBD1 (6 bases). With 8 bases removed from V and 5 bases from J, the gap between germline ends came to 9 bases. Germline lookup yields CDR1 MNHNS and CDR2 SASEGT. There are 12 residues in the CDR3. The CDR3 reads CASGQLNEKLFF. The CDR3 bases are TGTGCCAGCGGACAGTTAAATGAAAAACTGTTTTTT.

The chain has TRBV18 and TRBJ2-5; D call uncertain. CDR1 and CDR2 from the germline V gene are KGHSH and LQKENI. Trimming left V 1 base short and J 5 bases short, with 11 bases between. This CDR3 region has 14 residues. CDR3 bases: TGTGCCAGCTCACCACGGTTCATACGGGAGACCCAGTACTTC. Residues: CASSPRFIRETQYF. Full variable domain (remainder filled in from reference TRBV18 and TRBJ2-5): NAGVMQNPRHLVRRRGQEARLRCSPMKGHSHVYWYRQLPEEGLKFMVYLQKENIIDESGMPKERFSAEFPKEGPSILRIQQVVRGDSAAYFCASSPRFIRETQYFGPGTRLLVL.

The chain uses TRBV5-5 and TRBJ2-2, with TRBD1 matching over 9 bases. Germline CDR1 reads SGHKS; CDR2 reads YYEKEE (reference sequence). Trimming at V came to 4 bases and at J to 0 bases, leaving 4 bases not matched to a gene. The CDR3 contains 16 residues. CDR3 sequence: CASSVGQGPNTGELFF. The CDR3 DNA is TGTGCCAGCAGCGTAGGACAGGGGCCGAACACCGGGGAGCTGTTTTTT.

This chain uses TRBV9 with TRBJ2-3; D tentatively fits TRBD1 or TRBD2 (7 bases each). Germline CDR1 and CDR2: SGDLS and YYNGEE. V lost 4 bases, J lost 6 bases, and 18 bases lay in between. This CDR3 has 15 residues. Written as DNA, the CDR3 is TGTGCCAGCAGCCCCAGGGGGGGGATTCTGGATACGCAGTATTTT. It specifies CASSPRGGILDTQYF. Full variable domain (remainder filled in from reference TRBV9 and TRBJ2-3): DSGVTQTPKHLITATGQRVTLRCSPRSGDLSVYWYQQSLDQGLQFLIQYYNGEERAKGNILERFSAQQFPDLHSELNLSSLELGDSALYFCASSPRGGILDTQYFGPGTRLTVL.

The V and J genes are TRBV28 and TRBJ2-5; 9 bases are shared with TRBD1. The CDR3 is 16 amino acids. Unmatched junction bases numbered 9, after V lost 6 bases and J lost 1 base. Looked up from germline, CDR1 is MDHEN and CDR2 is SYDVKM. DNA of the CDR3: TGTGCCAGCAGCCTGACAGGGGGAAAGCGCCAAGAGACCCAGTACTTC. This gives the protein CASSLTGGKRQETQYF.